This TCR beta chain was profiled in a study of graft-versus-host responses after intestinal transplantation. About the research overall: All recipients were transplanted with multivisceral, liver-intestinal, or isolated intestinal grafts.

Notes on the study in general: Among circulating GvH clones, peak levels were associated with early post-transplant declines in HvG clones. The marrow of recipients harbored GvH clones, and ileum or blood showed some of them first.

The CDR3 extends over 17 amino acids. V dropped 0 bases and J dropped 7; count of bases not matched to a gene: 11. The germline V gene encodes CDR1 MGHRA and CDR2 YSYEKL. Generated by immunoSEQ multiplex PCR, the TCRdb table keeps only in-frame clones and is missing some. The sample consists of around 97,000 clones, 91% of them appearing once. In the case of this clone: Its antigen remains unknown.

This specimen consisted of unstimulated CD4+ T cells sorted from spleen or lymph node cells, obtained before transplant. V gene TRBV4-1 combines with J gene TRBJ2-1; 8 nucleotides align to TRBD2. The TCR was taken from a human donor who was the organ donor for an intestinal transplant. CDR3 coding DNA: TGCGCCAGCAGCCAAGAGGTAACGGGGGGGCCGGTTAATGAGCAGTTCTTC. Protein sequence: CASSQEVTGGPVNEQFF.